Listed below are T cell receptor beta chains from one sample, sequenced in a study of blood T cells in healthy people across ages. TCRdb reprocessed the 5' RACE reads with MiXCR, giving one entry per CDR3 protein. This sample has 650,000 to 900,000 distinct CDR3 sequences; around 62% occur once, and the top ten carry 25% to 35%. Input material: blood. These receptors were taken from a young man in good health. CDR3s leave out the opening cysteine and the closing phenylalanine or tryptophan.

CDR3 | J | V
ASGTASNYGYT | TRBJ1-2 | TRBV21-1
SAIDWGQAGYEQY | TRBJ2-7 | TRBV29-1
ASSYAGTYQETQY | TRBJ2-5 | TRBV6-2/TRBV6-3
ASSPPAGYEQY | NA | TRBV12-3/TRBV12-4
ASSYSSPTNEQF | TRBJ2-1 | TRBV6-5
ASSVNGVLETQY | TRBJ2-5 | TRBV9
ASSLALGGTQETQY | TRBJ2-5 | TRBV7-2
ASSDWGHENTGELF | TRBJ2-2 | TRBV2
SAPTGGGTDTQY | TRBJ2-3 | TRBV20-1
ASSIDGAYEQY | TRBJ2-7 | TRBV7-8
ASSQDSGTSTDTQY | TRBJ2-3 | TRBV4-3
ASSQFEGYGYT | TRBJ1-2 | TRBV4-3
ASSRGTGAYYEQY | TRBJ2-7 | TRBV7-2
ASSYPTRASSSGATVLT | TRBJ2-6 | TRBV6-5
ASSQGPGGGRPAFSTDTQY | TRBJ2-3 | TRBV3-1
ASSKDRFSYEQY | TRBJ2-7 | TRBV11-2
ASSTALAGGRDTQY | TRBJ2-3 | TRBV6-2/TRBV6-3
ASSSWHLPEQY | TRBJ2-4 | TRBV28
ATSSRVGDTQY | TRBJ2-3 | TRBV15
ASSPMGFKNIQY | TRBJ2-4 | TRBV7-9
ASSPEGNSYNEQF | TRBJ2-1 | TRBV5-1
ASSPKRDMYAEAF | TRBJ1-1 | TRBV7-9
ASSQEAASFSYEQY | TRBJ2-7 | TRBV4-2
ASSQFSGFYGYT | TRBJ1-2 | TRBV3-1
ASSLGQGSNEQY | TRBJ2-7 | TRBV5-1
SALAGVGNEQF | TRBJ2-1 | TRBV20-1
ASSQDPAAGSETQY | TRBJ2-5 | TRBV3-1
ASSVLSFTDTQY | TRBJ2-3 | TRBV9
ASSHSLQEQETQY | TRBJ2-5 | TRBV4-3
ASSFLAGGDNEQF | TRBJ2-1 | TRBV7-2
ASSFGSTGGRETQY | TRBJ2-5 | TRBV7-2
ASSLVGDRGSNEQY | TRBJ2-7 | TRBV7-2
ASGYGANSGNTIY | TRBJ1-3 | TRBV6-5
ASSQQQNTEAF | TRBJ1-1 | TRBV6-2/TRBV6-3
ASSLTRASSYNEQF | TRBJ2-1 | TRBV7-3
ASRPVGQGQDTQY | TRBJ2-3 | TRBV6-2/TRBV6-3
ASSLGEGGTSDTQY | TRBJ2-3 | TRBV7-2
ASRGSGGAAAYNEQF | TRBJ2-1 | TRBV28
ASRERAYEQY | TRBJ2-7 | TRBV6-2/TRBV6-3
ASSRRTGTIDEQF | TRBJ2-1 | TRBV4-2
SAGGPQETQY | NA | TRBV20-1
ASTPGGSYNEQY | NA | TRBV12-3/TRBV12-4
ASSIPTSGGGYEQF | TRBJ2-1 | TRBV13
SVVGLGGYT | TRBJ1-2 | TRBV29-1
ASSSPFYEQY | TRBJ2-7 | TRBV28
ASNNGLEDSYEQY | TRBJ2-7 | TRBV7-9
AISEDRGHQPQH | TRBJ1-5 | TRBV10-3
ASSSVSNTEAF | TRBJ1-1 | TRBV6-2/TRBV6-3
ASSSSGTEY | TRBJ2-7 | TRBV6-5
ASSFMGQGTDTQY | TRBJ2-3 | TRBV28